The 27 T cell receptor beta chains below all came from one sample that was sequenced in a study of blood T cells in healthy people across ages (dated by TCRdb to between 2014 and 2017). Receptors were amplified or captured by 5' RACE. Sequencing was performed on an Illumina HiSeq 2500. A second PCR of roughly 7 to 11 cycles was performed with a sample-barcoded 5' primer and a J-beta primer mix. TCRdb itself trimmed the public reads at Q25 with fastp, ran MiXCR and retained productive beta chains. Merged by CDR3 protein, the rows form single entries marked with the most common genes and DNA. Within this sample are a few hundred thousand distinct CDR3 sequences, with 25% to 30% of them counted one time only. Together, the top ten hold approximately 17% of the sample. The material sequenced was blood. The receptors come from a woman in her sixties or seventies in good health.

In DNA, the CDR3 is TGCAGTGCTAGAAGACAAATCAGAGCTGAAGCTTTCTTT. Translated: CSARRQIRAEAFF. This chain connects TRBV20-1 to TRBJ1-1; unclear D gene. V lost 2 bases to trimming and J lost 6 bases, with 13 bases between them. CDR1 is DFQATT and CDR2 is SNEGSKA in the germline V gene (reference sequence). The CDR3 is made up of 13 amino acids.

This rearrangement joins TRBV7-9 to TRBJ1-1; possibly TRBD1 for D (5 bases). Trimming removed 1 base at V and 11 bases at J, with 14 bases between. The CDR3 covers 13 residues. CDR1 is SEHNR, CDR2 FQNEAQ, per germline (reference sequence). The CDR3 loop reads CASSLEEGRKAFF. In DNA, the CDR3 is TGTGCCAGCAGCTTAGAGGAGGGGCGGAAGGCTTTCTTT.

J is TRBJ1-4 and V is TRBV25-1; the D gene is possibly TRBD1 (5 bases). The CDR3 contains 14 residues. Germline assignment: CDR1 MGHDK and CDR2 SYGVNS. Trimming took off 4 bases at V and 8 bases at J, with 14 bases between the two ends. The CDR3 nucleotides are TGTGCCAGCAGTGTCGCAGGGTATACCGAAAAACTGTTTTTT. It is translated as CASSVAGYTEKLFF.

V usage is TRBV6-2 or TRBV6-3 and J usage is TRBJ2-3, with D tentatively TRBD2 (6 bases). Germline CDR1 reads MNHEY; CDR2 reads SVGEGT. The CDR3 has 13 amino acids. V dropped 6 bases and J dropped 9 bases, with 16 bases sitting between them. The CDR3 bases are TGTGCCAGCAGCATACTAGAGCGGGCGACGCAGTATTTT. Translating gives CASSILERATQYF.

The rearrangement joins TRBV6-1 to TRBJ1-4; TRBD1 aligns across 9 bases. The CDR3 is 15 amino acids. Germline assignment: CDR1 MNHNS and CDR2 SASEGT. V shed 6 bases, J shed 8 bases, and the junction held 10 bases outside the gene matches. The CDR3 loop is CASRETTGGDEKLFF. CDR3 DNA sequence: TGTGCCAGCAGGGAAACGACAGGGGGGGACGAAAAACTGTTTTTT.

The CDR3 DNA follows: TGTGCCAGCAGCTCTCATTGGTTATCTAATGAAAAACTGTTTTTT. Translating it yields CASSSHWLSNEKLFF. The chain links TRBV7-9 to TRBJ1-4; D remains ambiguous. CDR1 is SEHNR and CDR2 is FQNEAQ in the germline V gene (reference sequence). V dropped 4 bases and J dropped 3 bases, with 12 bases sitting between them. This CDR3 is built from 15 residues. Full variable domain (remainder filled in from reference TRBV7-9 and TRBJ1-4): DTGVSQNPRHKITKRGQNVTFRCDPISEHNRLYWYRQTLGQGPEFLTYFQNEAQLEKSRLLSDRFSAERPKGSFSTLEIQRTEQGDSAMYLCASSSHWLSNEKLFFGSGTQLSVL.

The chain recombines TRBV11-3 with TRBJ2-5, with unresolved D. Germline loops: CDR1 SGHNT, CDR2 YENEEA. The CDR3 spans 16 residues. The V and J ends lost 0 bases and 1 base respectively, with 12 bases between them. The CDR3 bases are TGTGCCAGCAGCTTAGATCGGGTAGCACCCCAAGAGACCCAGTACTTC. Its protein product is CASSLDRVAPQETQYF.

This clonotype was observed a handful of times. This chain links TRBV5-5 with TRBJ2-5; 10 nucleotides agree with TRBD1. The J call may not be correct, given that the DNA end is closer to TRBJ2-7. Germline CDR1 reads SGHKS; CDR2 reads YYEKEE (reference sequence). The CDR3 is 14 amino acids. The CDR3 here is CASSSDRGRFEQYF. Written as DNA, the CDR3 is TGTGCCAGCAGCTCGGACAGGGGGAGGTTCGAGCAGTACTTC.

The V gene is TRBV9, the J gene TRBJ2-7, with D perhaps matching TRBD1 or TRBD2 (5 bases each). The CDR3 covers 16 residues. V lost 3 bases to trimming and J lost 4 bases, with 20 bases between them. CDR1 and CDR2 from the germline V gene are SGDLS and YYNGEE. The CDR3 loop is CASSASPGPRNYEQYF. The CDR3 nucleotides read TGTGCCAGCAGCGCCAGCCCGGGGCCTCGGAATTACGAGCAGTACTTC.

For the CDR3, the DNA is TGCGCCAGCAGCCAAGATTGGAACTCAGTCGGTCAGCCCCAGCATTTT. It translates to CASSQDWNSVGQPQHF. The V and J genes are TRBV4-1 and TRBJ1-5; D gene ambiguous. The CDR3 sequence is 16 residues long. Trimming shortened V by 0 bases and J by 6 bases, and 15 bases separated the two germline ends. Germline V lookup: CDR1 MGHRA, CDR2 YSYEKL.

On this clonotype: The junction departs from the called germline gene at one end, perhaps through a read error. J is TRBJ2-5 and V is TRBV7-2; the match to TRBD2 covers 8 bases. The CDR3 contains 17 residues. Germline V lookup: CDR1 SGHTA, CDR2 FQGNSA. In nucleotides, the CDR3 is TGTGCCAGCAGCACGGCTTTCGCGGGGGGCCTCCAAGGGACCCAGTACTTC. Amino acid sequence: CASSTAFAGGLQGTQYF.

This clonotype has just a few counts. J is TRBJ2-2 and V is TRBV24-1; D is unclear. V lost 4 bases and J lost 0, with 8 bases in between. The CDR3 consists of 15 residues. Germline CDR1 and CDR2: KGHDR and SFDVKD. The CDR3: CATSESGPNTGELFF. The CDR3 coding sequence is TGTGCCACCAGTGAATCGGGCCCGAACACCGGGGAGCTGTTTTTT.

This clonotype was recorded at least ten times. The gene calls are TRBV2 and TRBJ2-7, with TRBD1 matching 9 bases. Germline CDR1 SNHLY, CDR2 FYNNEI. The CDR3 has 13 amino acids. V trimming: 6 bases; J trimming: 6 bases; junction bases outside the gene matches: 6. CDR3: CASSPDRGGEQYF. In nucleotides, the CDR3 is TGTGCCAGCAGCCCGGACAGGGGTGGCGAGCAGTACTTC.

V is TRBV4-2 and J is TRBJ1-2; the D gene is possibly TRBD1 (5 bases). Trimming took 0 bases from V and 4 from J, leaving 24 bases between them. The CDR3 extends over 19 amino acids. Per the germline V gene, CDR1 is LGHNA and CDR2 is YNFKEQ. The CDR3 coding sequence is TGTGCCAGCAGCCAAGAACTGGCCGCGGGGGGTGGGGTAACCTATGGCTACACCTTC. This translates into CASSQELAAGGGVTYGYTF.

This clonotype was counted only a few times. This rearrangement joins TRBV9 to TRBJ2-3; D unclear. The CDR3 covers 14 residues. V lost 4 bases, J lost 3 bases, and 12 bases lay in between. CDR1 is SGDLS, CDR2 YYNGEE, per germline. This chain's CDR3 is CASSPRAMTDTQYF. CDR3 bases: TGTGCCAGCAGCCCCCGGGCGATGACAGATACGCAGTATTTT.

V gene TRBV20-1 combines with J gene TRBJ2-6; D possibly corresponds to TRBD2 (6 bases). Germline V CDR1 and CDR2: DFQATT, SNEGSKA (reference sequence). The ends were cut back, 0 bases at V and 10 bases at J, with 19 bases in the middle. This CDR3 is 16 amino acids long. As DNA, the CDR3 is TGCAGTGCTAGAGATGTTGGGGGGTCACACAGTAACGTCCTGACTTTC. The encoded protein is CSARDVGGSHSNVLTF.

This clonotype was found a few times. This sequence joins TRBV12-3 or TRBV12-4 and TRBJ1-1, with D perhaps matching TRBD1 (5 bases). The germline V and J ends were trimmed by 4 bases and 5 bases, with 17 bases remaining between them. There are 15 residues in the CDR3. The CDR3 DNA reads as TGTGCCAGCAGTTATAGGGTCAGTCGGGGGACTGAAGCTTTCTTT. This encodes CASSYRVSRGTEAFF.

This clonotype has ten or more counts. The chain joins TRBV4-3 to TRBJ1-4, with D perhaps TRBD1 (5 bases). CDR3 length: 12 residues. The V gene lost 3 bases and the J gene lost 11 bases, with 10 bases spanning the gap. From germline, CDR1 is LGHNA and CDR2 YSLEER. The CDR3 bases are TGCGCCAGCAGCCAGGACGAGGGGAAACTGTTTTTT. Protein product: CASSQDEGKLFF.

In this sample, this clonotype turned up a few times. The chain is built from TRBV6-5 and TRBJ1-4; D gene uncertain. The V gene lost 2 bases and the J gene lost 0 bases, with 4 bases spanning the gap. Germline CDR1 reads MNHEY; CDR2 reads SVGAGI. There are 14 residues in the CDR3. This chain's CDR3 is CASSYRTTNEKLFF. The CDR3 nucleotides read TGTGCCAGCAGTTACCGAACAACTAATGAAAAACTGTTTTTT.

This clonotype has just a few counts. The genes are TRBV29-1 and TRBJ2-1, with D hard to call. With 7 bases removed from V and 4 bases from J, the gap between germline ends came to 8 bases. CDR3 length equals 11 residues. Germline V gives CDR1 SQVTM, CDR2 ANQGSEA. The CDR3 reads CSADLYNEQFF. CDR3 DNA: TGCAGCGCGGACCTATACAATGAGCAGTTCTTC.

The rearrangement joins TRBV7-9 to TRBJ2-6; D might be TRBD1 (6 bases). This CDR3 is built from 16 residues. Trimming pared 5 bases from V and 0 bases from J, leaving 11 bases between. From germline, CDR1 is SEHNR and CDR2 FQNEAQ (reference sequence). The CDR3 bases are TGTGCCAGCAGCGCAGACAGGTACTCTGGGGCCAACGTCCTGACTTTC. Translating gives CASSADRYSGANVLTF.

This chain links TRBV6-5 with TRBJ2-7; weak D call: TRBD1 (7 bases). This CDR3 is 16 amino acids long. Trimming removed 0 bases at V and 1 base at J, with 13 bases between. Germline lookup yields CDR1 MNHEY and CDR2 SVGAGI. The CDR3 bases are TGTGCCAGCAGTTACTCGTCGGCAGGGGGGTCCTACGAGCAGTACTTC. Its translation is CASSYSSAGGSYEQYF.

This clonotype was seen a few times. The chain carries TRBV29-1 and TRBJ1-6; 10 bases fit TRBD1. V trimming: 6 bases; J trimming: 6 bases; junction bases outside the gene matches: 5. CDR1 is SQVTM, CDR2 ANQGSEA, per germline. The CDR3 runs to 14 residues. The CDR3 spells CSVVTGGPNSPLHF. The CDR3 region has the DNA TGCAGCGTAGTGACAGGGGGCCCTAATTCACCCCTCCACTTT.

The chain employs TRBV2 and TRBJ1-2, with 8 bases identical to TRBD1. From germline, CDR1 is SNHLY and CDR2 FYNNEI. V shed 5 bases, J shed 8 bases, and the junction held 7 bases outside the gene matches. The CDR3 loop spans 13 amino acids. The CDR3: CASSWTGKEGYTF. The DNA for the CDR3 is TGTGCCAGCAGTTGGACAGGGAAAGAAGGCTACACCTTC.

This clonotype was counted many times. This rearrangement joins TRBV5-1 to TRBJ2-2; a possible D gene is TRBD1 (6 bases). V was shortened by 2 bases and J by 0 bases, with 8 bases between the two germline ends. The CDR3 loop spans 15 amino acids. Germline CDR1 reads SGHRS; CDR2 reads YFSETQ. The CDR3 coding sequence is TGCGCCAGCAGCTTAGGACAGTCGAACACCGGGGAGCTGTTTTTT. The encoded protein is CASSLGQSNTGELFF.

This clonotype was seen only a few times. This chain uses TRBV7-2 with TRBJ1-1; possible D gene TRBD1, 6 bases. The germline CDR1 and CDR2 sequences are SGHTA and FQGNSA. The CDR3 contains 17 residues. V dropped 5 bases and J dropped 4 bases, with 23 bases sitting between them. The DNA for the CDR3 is TGTGCCAGCAGCCCAGCTTCACGCCAGGGGACGGGCACTGAAGCTTTCTTT. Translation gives CASSPASRQGTGTEAFF.

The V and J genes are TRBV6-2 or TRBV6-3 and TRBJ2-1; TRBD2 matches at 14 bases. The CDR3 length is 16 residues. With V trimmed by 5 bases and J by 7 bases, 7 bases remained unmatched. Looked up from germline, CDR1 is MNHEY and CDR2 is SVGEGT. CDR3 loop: CASSPGLAGAGNEQFF. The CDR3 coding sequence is TGTGCCAGCAGTCCGGGACTAGCGGGGGCCGGTAATGAGCAGTTCTTC.